This T cell receptor (beta chain) originates from a study of blood T cell repertoires in COVID-19. Study in general: Collection of acute and convalescent COVID-19 samples took place in the United States, Italy and Spain.

The germline V gene encodes CDR1 SEHNR and CDR2 FQNEAQ (reference sequence). This CDR3 has 16 residues. V lost 2 bases to trimming and J lost 0 bases, with 14 bases between them. This clone has a single count. Clones were sequenced by immunoSEQ multiplex PCR, and TCRdb holds only the in-frame ones, with some missing. The profile shows about 140,000 clones, about 87% of them singletons. The sample was peripheral blood. The V gene is TRBV7-9, the J gene TRBJ2-7; TRBD1 is a possible D gene (6 bases). The source is a woman aged 45-60 years with acute or convalescent COVID-19. CDR3 DNA sequence: TGTGCCAGCAGCTTATCCAGGGGCACTAGCTCCTACGAGCAGTACTTC. Protein sequence: CASSLSRGTSSYEQYF.